This entry lists 22 T cell receptor beta chains sequenced from one sample in a study of T cells in Graves' hyperthyroidism and ophthalmopathy (dated by TCRdb to the late 2010s). Library preparation was by multiplex PCR. Sequencing instrument: Illumina HiSeq 2000. The TCR beta CDR3 regions were amplified from the RNA transcripts. The TCR CDR3 was subjected to a first round of RT-PCR using the HTBI primer set and the Qiagen OneStep RT-PCR kit. TCRdb itself trimmed the public reads at Q25 with fastp, ran MiXCR and retained productive beta chains. Duplicate CDR3 protein sequences are folded into a single record with the most common DNA and genes. The sample table lists around 500,000 distinct CDR3 sequences, about 22% of them with a count of one. Together, the top ten hold approximately 49% of the sample. The source material was blood. The receptors were sampled from a woman between 70 and 85 years old with Graves' ophthalmopathy.

This clonotype showed up many times. The CDR3 DNA reads TGTGCCAGCAGTTATGGCGCTCAGCCCCAGCATTTT. Protein: CASSYGAQPQHF. This sequence joins TRBV6-2 or TRBV6-3 and TRBJ1-5; no reliable D call. V was clipped by 3 bases and J by 6 bases, with 6 bases between them. This CDR3 spans 12 amino acids. In germline, CDR1 is MNHEY, CDR2 SVGEGT.

V gene TRBV28 combines with J gene TRBJ1-5; tentative D call: TRBD1 (6 bases). Germline CDR1 and CDR2: MDHEN and SYDVKM. This CDR3 comprises 15 residues. Trimming shortened V by 6 bases and J by 0 bases, and 12 bases separated the two germline ends. The CDR3 DNA is TGTGCCAGCAGACGAGGGGGGTTTAGCAATCAGCCCCAGCATTTT. It encodes CASRRGGFSNQPQHF.

With regard to this clonotype: This clone may be a read error of a much larger clone one base away. The CDR3 coding sequence is TGTGCCAGCCAGAACAGGGAGAACACTGAAGCTTTATTT. This codes for CASQNRENTEALF. The rearrangement uses TRBV6-1 and TRBJ1-1; a possible D gene is TRBD1 (6 bases). The germline gives CDR1 MNHNS, CDR2 SASEGT. This CDR3 region has 13 residues.

The V and J genes are TRBV28 and TRBJ2-7, with D tentatively TRBD1 (6 bases). CDR1 MDHEN and CDR2 SYDVKM come from the germline V gene. The CDR3 totals 12 residues. Trimming left V 8 bases short and J 1 base short, with 9 bases between. This chain's CDR3 is CASRDKSYEQYF. The DNA of the CDR3 is TGTGCCAGCCGGGACAAATCCTACGAGCAGTACTTC.

This clonotype was seen at least ten times. This sequence joins TRBV29-1 and TRBJ2-1; either TRBD1 or TRBD2 may supply D (6 bases each). CDR3 length equals 15 residues. V was clipped by 6 bases and J by 3 bases, with 18 bases between them. Germline CDR1 SQVTM, CDR2 ANQGSEA. DNA of the CDR3: TGCAGCGTGGGGAAAGGGGGAGGCCTCTACAATGAGCAGTTCTTC. It translates to CSVGKGGGLYNEQFF.

V and J are TRBV19 and TRBJ2-7; D unresolved. The V gene's germline CDR1 is LNHDA and CDR2 SQIVND (reference sequence). Trimming took 5 bases from V and 6 from J, leaving 23 bases between them. This CDR3 has 16 amino acids. CDR3 amino acids: CASSPTTDPPRGEQYF. In nucleotides, the CDR3 is TGTGCCAGTAGTCCCACGACGGATCCCCCTCGCGGCGAGCAGTACTTC.

V and J are TRBV28 and TRBJ2-1; no firm D call. CDR1 and CDR2 (germline): MDHEN, SYDVKM. The V end was cut by 6 bases, the J end by 9 bases, with 12 bases between. The CDR3 is 12 amino acids. This CDR3 reads CASRSNAPEQFF. CDR3 DNA: TGTGCCAGCAGATCGAACGCTCCTGAGCAGTTCTTC.

This clonotype was seen a few times. This chain uses TRBV3-1 with TRBJ1-2; 7 positions agree with TRBD1. J was trimmed by 6 bases and V by 6 bases; bases with no gene match: 7. The CDR3 consists of 13 residues. The V gene's germline CDR1 is LGHDT and CDR2 YNNKEL (reference sequence). The CDR3 region has the DNA TGTGCCAGCAGTTACAGGGGAACGAATGGCTACACCTTC. Translating it yields CASSYRGTNGYTF.

The chain has TRBV4-1 and TRBJ2-7; D remains ambiguous. This CDR3 region has 15 residues. V was clipped by 4 bases and J by 3 bases, with 16 bases between them. Germline CDR1 and CDR2: MGHRA and YSYEKL. CDR3 residues: CASSPNPPRVYEQYF. The CDR3 region has the DNA TGCGCCAGCAGCCCCAACCCCCCCCGGGTCTACGAGCAGTACTTC.

In this sample, this clonotype turned up many times. The chain carries TRBV29-1 and TRBJ2-5; tentatively, D is TRBD1 (6 bases). V lost 3 bases, J lost 5 bases, and 19 bases lay in between. Germline V lookup: CDR1 SQVTM, CDR2 ANQGSEA. This CDR3 is built from 15 residues. CDR3 in DNA: TGCAGCGTTGAGGCACAGGGTACAAGGGAGGAGACCCAGTACTTC. Translating it yields CSVEAQGTREETQYF.

This clonotype was counted a few times. This rearrangement joins TRBV29-1 to TRBJ2-3; 7 nucleotides match TRBD2. The CDR3 is made up of 13 amino acids. Looked up from germline, CDR1 is SQVTM and CDR2 is ANQGSEA. The V gene end was trimmed by 4 bases and the J gene end by 5 bases; junction bases not matched to a gene: 6. CDR3 amino acids: CSVGGGSIDTQYF. DNA of the CDR3: TGCAGCGTTGGAGGCGGGAGTATAGATACGCAGTATTTT.

This clonotype came up a few times. The chain links TRBV6-2 or TRBV6-3 to TRBJ2-1; 14 nucleotides match TRBD2. V shed 6 bases, J shed 8 bases, and the junction held 6 bases outside the gene matches. Germline assignment: CDR1 MNHEY and CDR2 SVGEGT. The CDR3 extends over 15 amino acids. The chain's CDR3 is CASRSGLAGGYEQFF. The CDR3 region has the DNA TGTGCCAGCAGATCCGGACTAGCGGGAGGATATGAGCAGTTCTTC.

This chain uses TRBV7-2 with TRBJ2-3, with 7 bases fitting TRBD2. Germline V gene data show CDR1 as SGHTA and CDR2 as FQGNSA. The CDR3 is 14 amino acids. V gave up 5 bases and J gave up 9 bases; unmatched junction bases: 11. In DNA form, the CDR3 reads TGTGCCAGCAGCCGCCGGGACTACCCCAAGACGCAGTATTTT. It translates to CASSRRDYPKTQYF.

The chain employs TRBV4-1 and TRBJ2-5; D may be TRBD2 (5 bases). V lost 2 bases and J lost 2, with 9 bases in between. This CDR3 region has 14 residues. The germline CDR1 and CDR2 sequences are MGHRA and YSYEKL. The CDR3 spells CASSQSGTQETQYF. The DNA for the CDR3 is TGCGCCAGCAGCCAATCGGGAACACAAGAGACCCAGTACTTC.

The chain is built from TRBV7-9 and TRBJ1-2; 11 bases line up with TRBD1. CDR3 length: 15 residues. Per germline, CDR1 SEHNR and CDR2 FQNEAQ (reference sequence). J was trimmed by 2 bases and V by 4 bases; bases with no gene match: 3. This CDR3 reads CASSSDRGRNYGYTF. DNA of the CDR3: TGTGCCAGCAGCTCGGACAGGGGGCGCAACTATGGCTACACCTTC.

The V gene is TRBV7-9, the J gene TRBJ2-5; 14 nucleotides agree with TRBD2. CDR1 and CDR2 from the germline V gene are SEHNR and FQNEAQ (reference sequence). J gave up 3 bases and V 3 bases, and 9 bases lay outside the gene matches. The CDR3 loop spans 18 amino acids. The DNA of the CDR3 is TGTGCCAGCAGCTTCGTTATAACGGGACTAGCGGGAGAAGAGACCCAGTACTTC. This encodes CASSFVITGLAGEETQYF.

This chain uses TRBV7-9 with TRBJ2-3; the D is unclear. Trimming removed 1 base at V and 4 bases at J, with 6 bases between. The CDR3 is 13 amino acids. Germline V gives CDR1 SEHNR, CDR2 FQNEAQ (reference sequence). The CDR3 coding sequence is TGTGCCAGCAGCTTAGAGGTACCAGATACGCAGTATTTT. It is translated as CASSLEVPDTQYF. The variable domain in full, completed from reference TRBV7-9 and TRBJ2-3, reads DTGVSQNPRHKITKRGQNVTFRCDPISEHNRLYWYRQTLGQGPEFLTYFQNEAQLEKSRLLSDRFSAERPKGSFSTLEIQRTEQGDSAMYLCASSLEVPDTQYFGPGTRLTVL.

The chain recombines TRBV19 with TRBJ1-6, with 7 bases lining up with TRBD1. Germline V gene sequence: CDR1 LNHDA, CDR2 SQIVND (reference sequence). V dropped 2 bases and J dropped 8; count of bases not matched to a gene: 3. The CDR3 has 14 residues. The CDR3, as DNA: TGTGCCAGTAGTATAACAGGGGTGGATTCACCCCTCCACTTT. Translation: CASSITGVDSPLHF.

The chain joins TRBV20-1 to TRBJ1-5; the match to TRBD1 covers 10 bases. This CDR3 has 15 residues. Trimming took 5 bases from V and 5 from J; bases not matched to a gene: 9. Germline CDR1 is DFQATT and CDR2 is SNEGSKA (reference sequence). The CDR3 region has the DNA TGCAGTGCTCCTCAAGGGGGGACAGGGGATCAGCCCCAGCATTTT. It is translated as CSAPQGGTGDQPQHF.

This clonotype has at least ten counts. The chain employs TRBV2 and TRBJ2-5, with D possibly matching TRBD2 (7 bases). The germline gives CDR1 SNHLY, CDR2 FYNNEI. Trimming took 4 bases from V and 5 from J, leaving 11 bases between them. This CDR3 has 13 residues. CDR3 amino acids: CASSAGGGETQYF. CDR3 in DNA: TGTGCCAGCAGTGCGGGGGGCGGTGAGACCCAGTACTTC.

This clonotype showed up many times. This chain links TRBV20-1 with TRBJ2-3; D remains unclear. Per germline, CDR1 DFQATT and CDR2 SNEGSKA (reference sequence). CDR3 length: 15 residues. V was clipped by 4 bases and J by 3 bases, with 17 bases between them. CDR3 protein: CSAITGAWRTDTQYF. The DNA of the CDR3 is TGCAGTGCTATAACGGGCGCATGGAGAACAGATACGCAGTATTTT.

This clonotype was observed a handful of times. The V call is TRBV5-1, the J call TRBJ2-7; D is possibly TRBD1 (6 bases). CDR1 and CDR2 (germline): SGHRS, YFSETQ. Trimming removed 0 bases at V and 6 bases at J, with 16 bases between. The CDR3 covers 15 residues. CDR3 coding DNA: TGCGCCAGCAGCTTGGGACTACAGGGTGCATCCGAGCAGTACTTC. Its protein is CASSLGLQGASEQYF.